This T cell receptor beta chain was retrieved from a study of beta chain features in type 1 diabetes. Findings and caveats of the study: VDJ junctions in type 1 diabetes patients carried more deletions and fewer insertions.

A remark on this clone: Its antigen is not identified. One base away lies a much larger clone, so this may be a sequencing read error. This sample also contains other DNA sequences that code for the same CDR3.

The study reverse transcribed the entire isolated RNA, so it sequenced expressed TCRB transcripts. Profiling relied on immunoSEQ multiplex PCR, and the TCRdb table lists in-frame clones only, not all of them. Here the sample spans 400,000 to 450,000 clones, over 11% being singletons. V was trimmed by 0 bases and J by 3 bases, leaving 5 bases between them. This CDR3 spans 13 amino acids. Germline CDR1 is SGHNT and CDR2 is YYREEE (reference sequence). Averaging about 116 mL, one heparinised blood draw came from each individual donor. This TCR derives from a man aged 30-40 years in good health. The J gene is TRBJ2-3, the V gene TRBV5-4; D not resolved. The sample consisted of naive CD4+ T cells from blood. CDR3 coding DNA: TGTGCCAGCAGCTTGGCAGGAACAGATACGCAGTATTTT. Encoded protein: CASSLAGTDTQYF.